The 31 T cell receptor beta chains below come from one sample, sequenced in a study of identical twins. TCRdb re-analysed the 5' RACE reads in MiXCR, keeping a single row per CDR3 protein. The sample contains hundreds of thousands of distinct CDR3 sequences, over 8.5% of which appear only once. The sample also formed part of further work on yellow fever vaccine responses in identical twins.

Sequenced sample: CD8+ T cells sorted from blood. These receptors were taken from a woman between 18 and 30 years old in good health.

Turning to this clonotype: A read error may explain this, as a much larger clone is one base away. The chain joins TRBV10-3 to TRBJ2-1; D is undetermined. The CDR3 contains 11 residues. The germline V gene has CDR1 ENHRY and CDR2 SYGVKD. CDR3 DNA: TGTGCCATCTGTGACTCGGCAGGGCAGTTCTTC. It yields the protein CAICDSAGQFF.

This clonotype has at least ten counts. The V call is TRBV5-1, the J call TRBJ2-5; no firm D call. The germline gives CDR1 SGHRS, CDR2 YFSETQ. V lost 1 base and J lost 2, with 12 bases in between. This CDR3 spans 15 amino acids. The CDR3 DNA reads as TGCGCCAGCAGCTTGCTTGAGGCCAGTCAAGAGACCCAGTACTTC. This codes for CASSLLEASQETQYF.

The chain couples TRBV12-3 or TRBV12-4 to TRBJ1-2, with D perhaps matching TRBD1 (6 bases). The V end was cut by 7 bases, the J end by 0 bases, with 12 bases between. The CDR3 runs 14 residues. For the CDR3, the DNA is TGTGCCAGCACCGTAGACAGGACTAACTATGGCTACACCTTC. It is translated as CASTVDRTNYGYTF.

V usage is TRBV6-1 and J usage is TRBJ2-7; 10 bases are a match to TRBD2. Trimming at V came to 0 bases and at J to 5 bases, leaving 1 base not matched to a gene. In germline, CDR1 is MNHNS, CDR2 SASEGT. This CDR3 has 14 amino acids. For the CDR3, the DNA is TGTGCCAGCAGTGAAGCAGCGGGAGGGAACGAGCAGTACTTC. This sequence encodes CASSEAAGGNEQYF.

In nucleotides, the CDR3 is TGTGCCAGCAGTTTATCGGGGACAGGCAATGGCTACACCTTC. As protein: CASSLSGTGNGYTF. V usage is TRBV27 and J usage is TRBJ1-2; 8 bases fit TRBD1. The CDR3 loop spans 14 amino acids. The V segment lost 0 bases and the J segment 6 bases; nucleotides outside the gene matches: 3. The germline gives CDR1 MNHEY, CDR2 SMNVEV (reference sequence).

This clonotype has more than one count but fewer than ten. The chain employs TRBV24-1 and TRBJ1-2; D unresolved. The CDR3 runs 14 residues. The germline CDR1 and CDR2 sequences are KGHDR and SFDVKD. The V gene lost 5 bases and the J gene lost 2 bases, with 11 bases spanning the gap. CDR3 sequence: CATSGGGGNYGYTF. CDR3 sequence (DNA): TGTGCCACCAGTGGAGGAGGAGGGAACTATGGCTACACCTTC.

The chain has TRBV4-2 and TRBJ2-2, with 14 bases identical to TRBD2. The CDR3 has 19 residues. The trim removed 3 bases at V and 5 bases at J, leaving 11 bases unmatched. The V gene's germline CDR1 is LGHNA and CDR2 YNFKEQ. DNA of the CDR3: TGTGCCAGCAGCCATTTATTCCAGACTAGCGGGGGGGAAACCGGGGAGCTGTTTTTT. Protein sequence: CASSHLFQTSGGETGELFF.

This clonotype has at least ten counts. This chain links TRBV12-3 or TRBV12-4 with TRBJ2-3; D is perhaps TRBD1 (6 bases). Between the trimmed V and J ends, which lost 5 bases and 2 bases, there was a span of 14 bases. This CDR3 spans 15 amino acids. The CDR3 DNA reads TGTGCCAGCAGTACTACACAGGGTCCCACAGATACGCAGTATTTT. Its protein product is CASSTTQGPTDTQYF.

The rearrangement joins TRBV4-3 to TRBJ2-3; D is unclear. The CDR3 has 13 residues. CDR1 and CDR2 from the germline V gene are LGHNA and YSLEER. V dropped 4 bases and J dropped 6 bases, with 11 bases sitting between them. The CDR3 sequence: CASSRALRDTQYF. The DNA for the CDR3 is TGCGCCAGCAGCCGGGCTCTAAGGGATACGCAGTATTTT.

This clonotype was recorded at least ten times. The V and J genes are TRBV11-2 and TRBJ2-2; D unclear. The CDR3 totals 10 residues. Germline V gives CDR1 SGHAT, CDR2 FQNNGV. V shed 10 bases and J shed 3 bases, with 3 bases lying between them. CDR3 nucleotides: TGTGCCATTTACACCGGGGAGCTGTTTTTT. Translating it yields CAIYTGELFF.

The chain couples TRBV10-3 to TRBJ2-3, with D maybe TRBD2 (6 bases). V shed 6 bases and J shed 2 bases, with 15 bases lying between them. From germline, CDR1 is ENHRY and CDR2 SYGVKD. The CDR3 is 15 amino acids. CDR3 DNA sequence: TGTGCCATCAGAACTACGCGGGGATCCACAGATACGCAGTATTTT. Amino acid sequence: CAIRTTRGSTDTQYF.

In its sample, this clonotype was seen a few times. DNA for the CDR3: TGTGCCAGCAGTTACACTAGCGAAAGCTCCTACGAGCAGTACTTC. Amino acid sequence: CASSYTSESSYEQYF. The chain recombines TRBV6-5 with TRBJ2-7; 7 positions match TRBD2. The length of the CDR3 is 15 residues. J was trimmed by 0 bases and V by 2 bases; bases with no gene match: 4. Germline CDR1 MNHEY, CDR2 SVGAGI.

This chain connects TRBV14 to TRBJ2-3; TRBD2 matches 8 bases. With V trimmed by 4 bases and J by 1 base, 4 bases remained unmatched. CDR1 is SGHDN, CDR2 FVKESK, per germline. This CDR3 contains 15 residues. CDR3 in DNA: TGTGCCAGCAGCCTCCGGCGGGGGGGCACAGATACGCAGTATTTT. Translation: CASSLRRGGTDTQYF.

This chain links TRBV9 with TRBJ2-5; the match to TRBD2 covers 15 bases. Germline V gives CDR1 SGDLS, CDR2 YYNGEE. The CDR3 loop spans 17 amino acids. V dropped 4 bases and J dropped 0; count of bases not matched to a gene: 4. The CDR3 DNA is TGTGCCAGCAGCCTGGGACTAGCGGGGGGATACCAAGAGACCCAGTACTTC. This encodes CASSLGLAGGYQETQYF.

This sequence joins TRBV27 and TRBJ2-2, with TRBD2 matching over 7 bases. In germline, CDR1 is MNHEY, CDR2 SMNVEV (reference sequence). This CDR3 spans 13 amino acids. The CDR3, as DNA: TGTGCAGTACTAGCGCTGAACACCGGGGAGCTGTTTTTT. This encodes CAVLALNTGELFF.

The sample holds many counts of this clonotype. V gene TRBV7-9 combines with J gene TRBJ2-7; 9 bases fit TRBD2. From germline, CDR1 is SEHNR and CDR2 FQNEAQ (reference sequence). The CDR3 totals 15 residues. V dropped 3 bases and J dropped 4; count of bases not matched to a gene: 7. In DNA form, the CDR3 reads TGTGCCAGCAGCTTTGATCAGCGGGGGGAGTACGAGCAGTACTTC. It specifies CASSFDQRGEYEQYF.

This clonotype was counted only a few times. The chain carries TRBV29-1 and TRBJ2-1, with 9 bases identical to TRBD2. The J segment lost 7 bases and the V segment lost 7 bases, leaving 14 bases of the junction unmatched. CDR1 is SQVTM, CDR2 ANQGSEA, per germline. The CDR3 has 15 residues. In nucleotides, the CDR3 is TGCAGCGCCCCCCCGTTAGCGGGAGCTTGGAATGAGCAGTTCTTC. Protein: CSAPPLAGAWNEQFF.

This clonotype was detected many times. The chain recombines TRBV6-2 or TRBV6-3 with TRBJ2-2; TRBD1 matches at 8 bases. CDR3 length equals 13 residues. Per germline, CDR1 MNHEY and CDR2 SVGEGT. The ends lost 6 bases at V and 3 bases at J; junction bases unmatched: 0. CDR3 nucleotides: TGTGCCAGCAGGACAGGGGACACCGGGGAGCTGTTTTTT. Protein product: CASRTGDTGELFF.

This clonotype turned up a few times. The chain employs TRBV7-9 and TRBJ2-5; TRBD1 is a possible D gene (5 bases). The V gene lost 3 bases and the J gene lost 4 bases, with 15 bases spanning the gap. Germline-derived CDR1 and CDR2 are SEHNR and FQNEAQ (reference sequence). The CDR3 totals 15 residues. CDR3 in amino acids: CASSFEPTDRETQYF. The CDR3 DNA follows: TGTGCCAGCAGCTTCGAACCGACAGACCGAGAGACCCAGTACTTC.

This clonotype was found a few times. This sequence joins TRBV7-9 and TRBJ2-1, with D uncertain. Germline V lookup: CDR1 SEHNR, CDR2 FQNEAQ (reference sequence). This CDR3 is built from 10 residues. Trimming cost V 8 bases and J 9 bases, with 8 bases left between them. CDR3 nucleotide sequence: TGTGCCAGCGGGCGAACTGAGCAGTTCTTC. This gives the protein CASGRTEQFF.

This clonotype was counted many times. The rearrangement uses TRBV6-2 or TRBV6-3 and TRBJ2-5; 7 bases match TRBD2. Looked up from germline, CDR1 is MNHEY and CDR2 is SVGEGT. J was trimmed by 2 bases and V by 6 bases; bases with no gene match: 3. This CDR3 comprises 13 residues. The CDR3 sequence is CASRPSGQETQYF. The CDR3 DNA follows: TGTGCCAGCAGACCTAGCGGTCAAGAGACCCAGTACTTC.

This chain links TRBV10-3 with TRBJ2-7; 9 bases map to TRBD2. From germline, CDR1 is ENHRY and CDR2 SYGVKD. V was pared by 2 bases and J by 3 bases, with 2 bases of the junction left unmatched. CDR3 size: 14 residues. The CDR3 DNA sequence: TGTGCCATCAGTGAGGGACTAGCGCTCTACGAGCAGTACTTC. Translating gives CAISEGLALYEQYF.

The chain uses TRBV11-2 and TRBJ1-2, with 8 bases identical to TRBD1. Germline CDR1 SGHAT, CDR2 FQNNGV. CDR3 size: 17 residues. With 5 bases clipped from V and 2 bases from J, the junction kept 13 bases outside the gene matches. The CDR3 DNA reads TGTGCCAGCAGCCCAACGCCAGGACAGGGAAAGAACTATGGCTACACCTTC. Its translation: CASSPTPGQGKNYGYTF.

In the case of this clonotype: A much more abundant neighbour one base away suggests this may be a read error. The V gene is TRBV27, the J gene TRBJ2-4; no reliable D call. The CDR3 spans 13 residues. Per germline, CDR1 MNHEY and CDR2 SMNVEV (reference sequence). The CDR3 bases are TGTTCCAGCAGTCCGGTCGGAAAAAACATTCAGTACTTC. It translates to CSSSPVGKNIQYF.

This clonotype was counted ten times or more. The chain links TRBV5-1 to TRBJ1-6; 9 bases map to TRBD1. The germline V gene encodes CDR1 SGHRS and CDR2 YFSETQ. V lost 0 bases, J lost 9 bases, and 4 bases stayed unmatched. The length of the CDR3 is 15 residues. The CDR3 spells CASSLDRGHLSPLHF. The DNA of the CDR3 is TGCGCCAGCAGCTTGGACAGGGGGCATCTTTCACCCCTCCACTTT.

The chain couples TRBV12-3 or TRBV12-4 to TRBJ2-1; D may be TRBD2 (7 bases). Between the trimmed V and J ends, which lost 7 bases and 2 bases, there was a span of 15 bases. There are 15 residues in the CDR3. In nucleotides, the CDR3 is TGTGCCAGCAATAAGGGGGGGGTGGCCTACAATGAGCAGTTCTTC. Translation: CASNKGGVAYNEQFF.

This clonotype was seen at least ten times. This rearrangement joins TRBV7-9 to TRBJ2-1, with 7 bases fitting TRBD2. CDR1 is SEHNR, CDR2 FQNEAQ, per germline (reference sequence). Trimming removed 8 bases from V and 6 bases from J; junction bases left unmatched: 10. This CDR3 comprises 14 residues. CDR3 region: CASGGLAAFNEQFF. In DNA, the CDR3 is TGTGCCAGCGGCGGGCTAGCGGCGTTCAATGAGCAGTTCTTC.

This clonotype was recorded at least ten times. The chain recombines TRBV28 with TRBJ2-7; D remains unclear. V shed 5 bases and J shed 3 bases, with 14 bases lying between them. There are 14 residues in the CDR3. CDR1 is MDHEN and CDR2 is SYDVKM in the germline V gene. The CDR3 is CASSPRLPGYEQYF. Here the CDR3 DNA reads TGTGCCAGCAGTCCCCGCCTTCCAGGCTACGAGCAGTACTTC.

The chain is built from TRBV7-8 and TRBJ2-1, with 7 bases identical to TRBD1. CDR1 is SGHVS, CDR2 FQNEAQ, per germline. The CDR3 covers 13 residues. V lost 6 bases, J lost 5 bases, and 4 bases stayed unmatched. The CDR3 protein is CASRPTGDNEQFF. In DNA, the CDR3 is TGTGCCAGCAGGCCAACAGGGGACAATGAGCAGTTCTTC. The whole variable domain, remainder taken from reference TRBV7-8 and TRBJ2-1, is GAGVSQSPRYKVAKRGQDVALRCDPISGHVSLFWYQQALGQGPEFLTYFQNEAQLDKSGLPSDRFFAERPEGSVSTLKIQRTQQEDSAVYLCASRPTGDNEQFFGPGTRLTVL.

The sample holds a few counts of this clonotype. In nucleotides, the CDR3 is TGTGCCAGCAGCTTAACTAGCGGGATGTACGAGCAGTACTTC. Amino acid sequence: CASSLTSGMYEQYF. This chain connects TRBV7-2 to TRBJ2-7; 10 bases fit TRBD2. Unmatched junction bases numbered 2, after V lost 2 bases and J lost 4 bases. This CDR3 has 14 residues. Germline values: CDR1 SGHTA, CDR2 FQGNSA.

J is TRBJ2-7 and V is TRBV28; the D is unclear. The CDR3 loop spans 13 amino acids. V shed 3 bases and J shed 12 bases, with 18 bases lying between them. The germline V gene encodes CDR1 MDHEN and CDR2 SYDVKM. The CDR3, as DNA: TGTGCCAGCAGTTTCCAAAGAGAGGATGGATTGTACTTC. This codes for CASSFQREDGLYF.